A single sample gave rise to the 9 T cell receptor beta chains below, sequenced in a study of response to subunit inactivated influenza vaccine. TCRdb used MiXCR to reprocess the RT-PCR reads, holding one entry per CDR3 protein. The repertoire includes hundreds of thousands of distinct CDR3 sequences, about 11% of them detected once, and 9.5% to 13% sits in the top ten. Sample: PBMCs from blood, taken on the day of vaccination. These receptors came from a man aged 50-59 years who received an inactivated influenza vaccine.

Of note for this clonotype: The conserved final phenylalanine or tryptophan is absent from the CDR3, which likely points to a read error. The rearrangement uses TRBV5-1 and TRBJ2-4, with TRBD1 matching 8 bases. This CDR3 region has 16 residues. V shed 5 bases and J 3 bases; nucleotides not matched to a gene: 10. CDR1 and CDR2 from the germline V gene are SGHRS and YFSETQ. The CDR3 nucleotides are TGCGCCAGCAGTCGTTGGACAGGGATAGTCAAAAACATTCAGTACATC. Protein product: CASSRWTGIVKNIQYI.

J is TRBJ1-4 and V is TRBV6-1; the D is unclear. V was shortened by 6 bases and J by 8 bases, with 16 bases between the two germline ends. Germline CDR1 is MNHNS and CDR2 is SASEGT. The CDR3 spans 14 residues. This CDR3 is CASSDRVSSEKLFF. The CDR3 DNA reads TGTGCCAGCAGCGACCGGGTTTCTTCGGAAAAACTGTTTTTT.

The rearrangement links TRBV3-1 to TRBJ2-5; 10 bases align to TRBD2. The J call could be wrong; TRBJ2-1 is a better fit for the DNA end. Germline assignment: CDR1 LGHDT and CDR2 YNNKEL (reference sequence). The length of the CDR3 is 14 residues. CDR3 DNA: TGTGCCAGCAGCCAAGTAGCGGGGGGAAAGACCCAGTTCTTC. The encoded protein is CASSQVAGGKTQFF.

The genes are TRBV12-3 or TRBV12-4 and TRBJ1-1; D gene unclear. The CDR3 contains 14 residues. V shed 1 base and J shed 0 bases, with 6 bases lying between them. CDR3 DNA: TGTGCCAGCAGTTTAGAGGGAATGAACACTGAAGCTTTCTTT. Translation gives CASSLEGMNTEAFF.

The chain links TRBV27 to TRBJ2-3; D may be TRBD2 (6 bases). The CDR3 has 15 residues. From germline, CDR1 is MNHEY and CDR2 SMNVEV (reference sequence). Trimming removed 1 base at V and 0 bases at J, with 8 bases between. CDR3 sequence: CASSLFAGSTDTQYF. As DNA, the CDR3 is TGTGCCAGCAGTTTATTTGCGGGGAGCACAGATACGCAGTATTTT.

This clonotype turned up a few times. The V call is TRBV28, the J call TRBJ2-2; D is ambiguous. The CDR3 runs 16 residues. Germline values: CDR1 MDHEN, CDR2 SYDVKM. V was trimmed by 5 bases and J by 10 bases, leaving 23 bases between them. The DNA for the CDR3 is TGTGCCAGCAGTAGACACAATCCGGCACGCCGCCTGGAGCTGTTTTTT. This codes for CASSRHNPARRLELFF.

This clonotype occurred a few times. The CDR3 nucleotides are TGTGCCAGCAGCCCCGGACAGGGGGGAAACACTGAAGCTTTCTTT. Translating it yields CASSPGQGGNTEAFF. The rearrangement joins TRBV7-8 to TRBJ1-1; 10 nucleotides match TRBD1. This CDR3 region has 15 residues. Trimming cost V 5 bases and J 2 bases; bases outside gene matches: 5. Germline V gene lookup returns CDR1 SGHVS and CDR2 FQNEAQ.

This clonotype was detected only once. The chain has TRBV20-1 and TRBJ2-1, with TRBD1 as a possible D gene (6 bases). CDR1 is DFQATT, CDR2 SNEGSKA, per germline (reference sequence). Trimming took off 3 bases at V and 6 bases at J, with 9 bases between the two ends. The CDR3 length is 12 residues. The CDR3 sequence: CSASGQINEQFF. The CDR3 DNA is TGCAGTGCTAGCGGACAGATCAATGAGCAGTTCTTC.

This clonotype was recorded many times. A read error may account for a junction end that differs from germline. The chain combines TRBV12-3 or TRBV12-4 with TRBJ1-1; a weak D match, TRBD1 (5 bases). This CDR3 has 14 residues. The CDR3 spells CASSLGGMNTEAFF. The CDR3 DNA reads TGCGCCAGCAGCTTGGGGGGAATGAACACTGAAGCTTTCTTT.